This T cell receptor (beta chain) was documented in a study of cytomegalovirus exposure and HLA in healthy donors. Study summary: Per a later analysis, the approximately 690 first-cohort and about 120 validation repertoires shared one platform.

Germline loops: CDR1 MDHEN, CDR2 SYDVKM. Trimming stripped 3 bases from V and 7 bases from J, with 13 bases between. CDR3 length: 13 residues. With respect to this clone: Its antigen remains unidentified.

The method was immunoSEQ multiplex PCR; TCRdb's version includes in-frame clones alone and lacks a portion of them. The table records 200,000 to 300,000 clones, 90% of them present only once. General study findings and limits: Overall, around 150 TCR beta chains were annotated as cytomegalovirus-associated.

The sample was PBMCs. This chain uses TRBV28 with TRBJ2-7, with D unclear. The receptor was derived from a woman aged 25 to 45 in good health and CMV-seronegative. This CDR3 is CASSLGLGREQYF. CDR3 DNA: TGTGCCAGCAGTTTGGGTCTGGGCCGGGAGCAGTACTTC.